The clone carrying this T cell receptor (beta chain) was seen ten or more times. What it recognizes is unknown. The time point: persistent/refractory GD, antithyroid drugs over 5 years with positive TRAb. The authors made the TCR library using RNA they extracted from PBMCs. This entry belongs to a study of regulatory T cells in long-lasting Graves disease. Study outcomes and limitations: New patients shared roughly 980 public clonotypes, fewer than the approximately 3,000 shared by persistent patients.

Trimming removed 5 bases from V and 4 bases from J; junction bases left unmatched: 9. The length of the CDR3 is 16 residues. Germline values: CDR1 MNHEY, CDR2 SMNVEV (reference sequence). Assembly of TCR beta libraries relied on iRepertoire HTBI primers together with Arm-PCR of CDR3 regions. MiXCR, applied by TCRdb to the multiplex PCR reads, yields one record per CDR3 protein. This sample yields roughly 450,000 distinct CDR3 sequences, of which about 20% are seen a single time; about an eighth belongs to the top ten. The chain joins TRBV27 to TRBJ1-3; 9 bases are a match to TRBD1. The TCR sequence derives from a female donor with Graves disease. This material consisted of peripheral blood mononuclear cells (PBMCs), taken when the disease was refractory, from a patient treated with antithyroid drugs. In DNA, the CDR3 is TGTGCCAGCAGTCTCTCCGGGACAGGGATAGGAAACACCATATATTTT. The encoded protein is CASSLSGTGIGNTIYF.